Listed below are T cell receptor beta chains from one sample, sequenced in a study of low-dose radiotherapy and immunotherapy resistance in tumors. MiXCR, run by TCRdb on the reads, gives a single entry per CDR3 protein. The profile shows 55,000 to 80,000 distinct CDR3 sequences, approximately 26% of them singletons. Sequenced here: PBMCs, sampled before treatment. The receptors shown here come from a male donor with rectosigmoid adenocarcinoma. Each CDR3 is given with its conserved first and last residue. The D gene is left open where the match is weak. Size is omitted from some rows. Given values are once, few, many or a class for expanded clones.

TRBJ2-1 - medium-sized TRBV5-4 12 TGTGCCAGCAGTCCCACTCCCGATGAGCAGTTCTTC CASSPTPDEQFF
TRBJ2-7 - many TRBV28 12 TGTGCCAGCAGTTTAAGGAGGGGCGAGCAGTACTTC CASSLRRGEQYF
TRBJ2-6 - - TRBV29-1 13 TGCAGCGTTGCGGACTCTGGGGCCAACGTCCTGACTTTC CSVADSGANVLTF
TRBJ2-7 TRBD1 - TRBV13 15 TGTGCCAGCATCAGGACAGGCTCACCCAGGCCGTGGCAGTACTTC CASIRTGSPRPWQYF
TRBJ2-3 - - TRBV12-3/TRBV12-4 12 TGTGCCAGCAGGTTCGAGACAGATACGCAGTATTTT CASRFETDTQYF
TRBJ2-1 TRBD2 many TRBV4-3 17 TGCGCCAGCAGCCAGCTGACCTTAGCGGGGGGAGGGAATGAGCAGTTCTTC CASSQLTLAGGGNEQFF
TRBJ2-5 - - TRBV5-6 14 TGTGCCAGCAGCTCCGGGACCTTCCAAGAGACCCAGTACTTC CASSSGTFQETQYF
TRBJ1-4 - many TRBV9 14 TGTGCCAGCAGCGTAGGGACGGCTAATGAAAAACTGTTTTTT CASSVGTANEKLFF
TRBJ2-1 - many TRBV7-9 14 TGTGCCAGCAGGGCGGGACAGTCGTACAATGAGCAGTTCTTC CASRAGQSYNEQFF
TRBJ1-4 TRBD1 many TRBV30 15 TGTGCCTGGAGTGCCAAAGGGACAGGGGACGAAAAACTGTTTTTT CAWSAKGTGDEKLFF
TRBJ1-1 - - TRBV18 15 TGTGCCAGCTCACTGGAAACTCTTGGTAACACTGAAGCTTTCTTT CASSLETLGNTEAFF
TRBJ1-6 - few TRBV7-2 15 TGTGCCAGCAGCTTAGTGGGGGGCGTAGAATCACCCCTCCACTTT CASSLVGGVESPLHF
TRBJ2-2 - many TRBV20-1 14 TGCAGTGCTAGAGGACTCATCCAGGACGGGGAGCTGTTTTTT CSARGLIQDGELFF
TRBJ2-7 - many TRBV29-1 13 TGCAGCGTTGGGGAGTGGATGGCCTACGAGCAGTACTTC CSVGEWMAYEQYF
TRBJ2-7 - - TRBV6-8 13 TGTGCCAGCAGTCCCCTCGGGGGCTACGAGCAGTACTTC CASSPLGGYEQYF
TRBJ2-3 - many TRBV7-8 16 TGTGCCAGCAGCACTCGTCGCAGGGGTCATCCAGATACGCAGTATTTT CASSTRRRGHPDTQYF
TRBJ1-2 - - TRBV27 14 TGTGCCGGCAGTACACGGGGCGCAGGGTCCGGCTACACCTTC CAGSTRGAGSGYTF
TRBJ2-2 TRBD2 many TRBV28 15 TGTGCCATTCGAATAGGGGAGGGGTCCACCGGGGAGCTGTTTTTT CAIRIGEGSTGELFF
TRBJ1-6 - many TRBV7-3 13 TGTGCCAGCAGCCTCCGACGGCAGTCACCCCTCCACTTT CASSLRRQSPLHF
TRBJ1-2 - many TRBV6-2/TRBV6-3 13 TGTGCCAGCAGTTCGCGGGACACCCATGGCTACACCTTC CASSSRDTHGYTF
TRBJ2-6 - many TRBV6-5 14 TGTGCCAGCAGTGCAGGGCCTGGGGCCAACGTCCTGACTTTC CASSAGPGANVLTF
TRBJ2-1 - many TRBV30 15 TGTGCCGGAAAGAAAAGGGGGGGGGGCCACAATGAGCAGTTCTTC CAGKKRGGGHNEQFF